This T cell receptor beta chain was captured in a study of technical replicates of blood from a few donors. The protocol was immunoSEQ multiplex PCR, while the TCRdb copy is restricted to in-frame clones and leaves out a portion. The table includes 75,000 to 100,000 clones, roughly 94% detected once. The CDR3 covers 13 residues. Germline V gives CDR1 SNHLY, CDR2 FYNNEI. Trimming shortened V by 9 bases and J by 2 bases, and 13 bases separated the two germline ends. The clonotype originates from a human donor in good health. The chain combines TRBV2 with TRBJ1-2; D possibly corresponds to TRBD1 (5 bases). Sequencing was carried out using T cells isolated from PBMCs. CDR3 loop: CARKGEGNYGYTF. Written as DNA, the CDR3 is TGTGCCAGGAAAGGGGAAGGGAACTATGGCTACACCTTC.